This T cell receptor (beta chain) appears in the sequencing data of a study of response to subunit inactivated influenza vaccine. This clonotype showed up just a few times. Its antigen is currently unknown. Trimming at V came to 6 bases and at J to 5 bases, leaving 15 bases not matched to a gene. Germline V gene data show CDR1 as DFQATT and CDR2 as SNEGSKA (reference sequence). This CDR3 is 15 amino acids long. Each CDR3 protein is one row after TCRdb ran MiXCR on the RT-PCR reads. The sample includes under 550,000 distinct CDR3 sequences, roughly 8.2% of them seen just once. Study findings and constraints: Authors suggested seasonal influenza vaccinations each recruit few new T cells.

This specimen was PBMCs from blood, taken less than 25 months after vaccination. The TCR comes from a man aged 45-69 years who received an inactivated influenza vaccine. J is TRBJ2-7 and V is TRBV20-1; 8 positions match TRBD1. The CDR3 protein is CSAGGRTGNIHEQYF. The CDR3 nucleotides read TGCAGTGCCGGGGGTAGGACAGGGAATATCCACGAGCAGTACTTC.